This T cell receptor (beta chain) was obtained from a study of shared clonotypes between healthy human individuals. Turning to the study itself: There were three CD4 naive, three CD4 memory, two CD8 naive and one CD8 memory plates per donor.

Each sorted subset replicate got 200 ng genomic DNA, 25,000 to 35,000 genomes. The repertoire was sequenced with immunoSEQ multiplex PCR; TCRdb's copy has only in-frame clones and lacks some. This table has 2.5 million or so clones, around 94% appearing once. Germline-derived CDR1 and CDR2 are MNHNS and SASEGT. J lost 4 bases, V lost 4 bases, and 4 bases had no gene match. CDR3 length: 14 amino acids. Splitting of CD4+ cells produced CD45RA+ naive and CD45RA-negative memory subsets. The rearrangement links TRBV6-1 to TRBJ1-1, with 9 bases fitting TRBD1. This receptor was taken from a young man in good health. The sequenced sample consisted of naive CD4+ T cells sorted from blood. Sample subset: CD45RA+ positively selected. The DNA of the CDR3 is TGTGCCAGCAGTGGACAGGGGGAGGGCACTGAAGCTTTCTTT. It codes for CASSGQGEGTEAFF.